This paragraph reports one T cell receptor (beta chain). This entry belongs to a study of shared clonotypes between healthy human individuals. Here immunoSEQ multiplex PCR was the method, and the copy in TCRdb shows in-frame clones only, minus some. In the table there are around 2.1 million clones, around 95% of which are singletons. The germline V gene encodes CDR1 MNHNY and CDR2 SVGAGI (reference sequence). The V and J ends lost 4 bases and 4 bases, in that order; junction bases with no gene match: 7. CDR3 size: 15 residues. Sequencing was done on a sample of naive CD4+ T cells sorted from blood. Noted subset: CD45RA+ positively selected. The TCR sequence derives from a young man in good health. V is TRBV6-6 and J is TRBJ1-5; the match to TRBD1 covers 7 bases. Here the CDR3 reads CASSFPGGGNQPQHF. CDR3 nucleotides: TGTGCCAGCAGTTTCCCAGGGGGAGGAAATCAGCCCCAGCATTTT.